The clone carrying this T cell receptor (beta chain) was detected a few times. Germline-derived CDR1 and CDR2 are LNHDA and SQIVND (reference sequence). V lost 5 bases and J lost 2, with 9 bases in between. This CDR3 spans 13 amino acids. Repertoires were generated with immunoSEQ multiplex PCR, while TCRdb's copy carries only in-frame clones and drops some. The data contain 150,000 or so clones, approximately 93% of them singletons. The entry originates in a study of control samples from healthy donors and cancer patients. The V gene is TRBV19, the J gene TRBJ2-5; D is uncertain. What was sequenced was blood. This sequence originates from a man aged 50 to 60 in good health. The CDR3, as DNA: TGTGCCAGTAGTCCGGGCCTACAAGAGACCCAGTACTTC. Translated, it gives CASSPGLQETQYF.